Below, 8 T cell receptor beta chains from the same sample are listed, as sequenced in a study of neurological immune-mediated disorders. TCRdb redid the calling of the 5' RACE reads with MiXCR, one entry per CDR3 protein. The sample records roughly 60,000 distinct CDR3 sequences, roughly 3.5% being singletons. Material for sequencing was PBMCs. The receptors here all came from a woman in her 30s with multiple sclerosis.

This clonotype was seen at least ten times. The genes are TRBV12-3 or TRBV12-4 and TRBJ1-5; the match to TRBD1 covers 11 bases. The trim removed 5 bases at V and 1 base at J, leaving 4 bases unmatched. This CDR3 spans 16 amino acids. DNA of the CDR3: TGTGCCAGCAGTCCCGGGACAGGGGGGAGCAATCAGCCCCAGCATTTT. As protein: CASSPGTGGSNQPQHF.

This clonotype appeared many times. The rearrangement joins TRBV15 to TRBJ1-3; the D is unclear. This CDR3 contains 17 residues. V gave up 0 bases and J gave up 0 bases, with 12 bases separating them. In germline, CDR1 is LNHNV, CDR2 YYDKDF (reference sequence). CDR3 amino acids: CATSREVKLISGNTIYF. The CDR3 DNA is TGTGCCACCAGCAGAGAGGTCAAATTAATCTCTGGAAACACCATATATTTT. Full variable domain (remainder filled in from reference TRBV15 and TRBJ1-3): DAMVIQNPRYQVTQFGKPVTLSCSQTLNHNVMYWYQQKSSQAPKLLFHYYDKDFNNEADTPDNFQSRRPNTSFCFLDIRSPGLGDTAMYLCATSREVKLISGNTIYFGEGSWLTVV.

This clonotype came up many times. The rearrangement links TRBV4-1 to TRBJ2-1, with D maybe TRBD1 (7 bases). The CDR3 sequence is 16 residues long. Germline CDR1 MGHRA, CDR2 YSYEKL. Trimming cost V 3 bases and J 1 base, with 13 bases left between them. In DNA, the CDR3 is TGCGCCAGCAGCCAGAGGACAGGAGGGTCCTACAATGAGCAGTTCTTC. Translating it yields CASSQRTGGSYNEQFF.

The sample holds many counts of this clonotype. A read error may produce the germline difference seen at one junction end. The CDR3 loop is CATSRGWDSSNQPQNF. CDR3 coding DNA: TGTGCCACCAGCAGAGGCTGGGACAGCAGCAATCAGCCCCAGAATTTT. The chain links TRBV15 to TRBJ1-5; 7 positions match TRBD1. This CDR3 contains 16 residues. Germline loops: CDR1 LNHNV, CDR2 YYDKDF (reference sequence).

Comments on this clonotype: A much larger clone sits a single nucleotide away, making a read error possible. The chain is built from TRBV6-6 and TRBJ1-1; maybe TRBD1 (5 bases). CDR1 and CDR2 from the germline V gene are MNHNY and SVGAGI (reference sequence). CDR3 length equals 14 residues. Between the trimmed V and J ends, which lost 5 bases and 5 bases, there was a span of 15 bases. CDR3 sequence: CASSHWGKTTEAFF. The CDR3 bases are TGTGCCAGCAGTCACTGGGGGAAGACGACTGAAGCTTTCTTT.

This clonotype showed up many times. The chain carries TRBV20-1 and TRBJ2-7, with D perhaps being TRBD1 or TRBD2 (5 bases each). The germline V and J ends were trimmed by 1 base and 0 bases, with 13 bases remaining between them. The CDR3 totals 15 residues. CDR1 and CDR2 from the germline V gene are DFQATT and SNEGSKA (reference sequence). The CDR3 region has the DNA TGCAGTGCTAGAGGTAGGCGAGGGACCTCCTACGAGCAGTACTTC. This codes for CSARGRRGTSYEQYF.

Many counts were recorded for this clonotype. V and J are TRBV9 and TRBJ2-2; D is perhaps TRBD1 or TRBD2 (5 bases each). CDR3 length: 13 amino acids. The germline V gene has CDR1 SGDLS and CDR2 YYNGEE. Trimming cost V 7 bases and J 1 base, with 8 bases left between them. The CDR3 region is CASEGLNTGELFF. The CDR3 nucleotides are TGTGCCAGCGAGGGGTTGAACACCGGGGAGCTGTTTTTT.

The genes are TRBV28 and TRBJ2-7, with a tentative D call TRBD2 (7 bases). V was pared by 2 bases and J by 3 bases, with 14 bases between. There are 15 residues in the CDR3. From germline, CDR1 is MDHEN and CDR2 SYDVKM. CDR3 nucleotides: TGTGCCAGCAGTTTAGGGGGGGGCGACGGCTACGAGCAGTACTTC. Its translation is CASSLGGGDGYEQYF.